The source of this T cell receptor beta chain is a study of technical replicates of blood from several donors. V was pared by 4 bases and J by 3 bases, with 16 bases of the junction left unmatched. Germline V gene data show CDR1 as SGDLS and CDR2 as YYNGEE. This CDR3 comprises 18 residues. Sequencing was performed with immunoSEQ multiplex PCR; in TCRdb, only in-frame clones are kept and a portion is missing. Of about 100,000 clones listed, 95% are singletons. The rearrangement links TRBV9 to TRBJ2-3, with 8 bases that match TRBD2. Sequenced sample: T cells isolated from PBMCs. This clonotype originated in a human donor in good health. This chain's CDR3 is CASSPTPSGGKRTDTQYF. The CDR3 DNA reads TGTGCCAGCAGCCCAACCCCCAGCGGGGGAAAAAGAACAGATACGCAGTATTTT. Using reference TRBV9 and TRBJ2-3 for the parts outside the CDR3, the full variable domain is DSGVTQTPKHLITATGQRVTLRCSPRSGDLSVYWYQQSLDQGLQFLIQYYNGEERAKGNILERFSAQQFPDLHSELNLSSLELGDSALYFCASSPTPSGGKRTDTQYFGPGTRLTVL.